The 7 T cell receptor beta chains presented below share a single source sample, sequenced in a study of T cells in Graves' hyperthyroidism and ophthalmopathy. Amplified regions were TCR beta CDR3 sequences from RNA transcripts. TCR CDR3 underwent first-round RT-PCR with the HTBI primer set. TCRdb re-called the multiplex PCR reads through MiXCR, storing one row per CDR3 protein. The data contain about 610,000 distinct CDR3 sequences, approximately 15% of them singletons. Sequenced: blood. Receptors originate from a middle-aged woman with Graves' ophthalmopathy.

This clonotype was counted ten times or more. The gene calls are TRBV3-1 and TRBJ2-3; TRBD1 matches at 8 bases. Germline loops: CDR1 LGHDT, CDR2 YNNKEL (reference sequence). This CDR3 has 15 amino acids. V lost 0 bases to trimming and J lost 7 bases; unmatched junction nucleotides: 6. The CDR3 sequence is CASSQEGQEINTQYF. The CDR3 bases are TGTGCCAGCAGCCAAGAGGGACAGGAGATTAATACGCAGTATTTT.

This clonotype was detected ten times or more. This rearrangement joins TRBV2 to TRBJ1-5; 9 bases map to TRBD1. V was pared by 6 bases and J by 2 bases, with 2 bases of the junction left unmatched. The CDR3 has 14 amino acids. The germline gives CDR1 SNHLY, CDR2 FYNNEI. The CDR3 region has the DNA TGTGCCAGCAGGACAGGGGGTGGCAATCAGCCCCAGCATTTT. It encodes CASRTGGGNQPQHF.

This clonotype has a count of ten or more. The genes are TRBV6-6 and TRBJ2-3; 12 bases agree with TRBD2. There are 19 residues in the CDR3. The V segment lost 1 base and the J segment 4 bases; nucleotides outside the gene matches: 12. Germline CDR1 is MNHNY and CDR2 is SVGAGI (reference sequence). CDR3 amino acids: CASSYYPFRLAGEPDTQYF. In DNA, the CDR3 is TGTGCCAGCAGTTACTACCCGTTTAGACTAGCGGGGGAACCAGATACGCAGTATTTT.

This clonotype has a count of ten or more. V usage is TRBV7-9 and J usage is TRBJ2-1, with TRBD1 as a possible D gene (5 bases). Looked up from germline, CDR1 is SEHNR and CDR2 is FQNEAQ (reference sequence). The CDR3 has 16 residues. Trimming shortened V by 5 bases and J by 1 base, and 15 bases separated the two germline ends. CDR3 in DNA: TGTGCCAGCAGCCCCCCAGGGTTTGAATCCTACAATGAGCAGTTCTTC. Translated, it gives CASSPPGFESYNEQFF.

This clonotype was seen more than once but under ten times. V usage is TRBV20-1 and J usage is TRBJ1-4; 10 nucleotides line up with TRBD1. Germline V gene data show CDR1 as DFQATT and CDR2 as SNEGSKA (reference sequence). J gave up 10 bases and V 6 bases, and 5 bases lay outside the gene matches. The CDR3 length is 12 residues. The CDR3 loop reads CSAGDRGGKLFF. The CDR3 DNA sequence: TGCAGTGCAGGGGACAGGGGTGGAAAACTGTTTTTT.

This clonotype was seen a handful of times. The chain couples TRBV12-3 or TRBV12-4 to TRBJ2-1, with TRBD1 matching over 7 bases. V was pared by 5 bases and J by 10 bases, with 5 bases of the junction left unmatched. The CDR3 has 12 amino acids. The CDR3: CASSPADREQFF. CDR3 coding DNA: TGTGCCAGCAGTCCAGCGGACAGGGAGCAGTTCTTC.

Only a few counts were recorded for this clonotype. The chain employs TRBV4-1 and TRBJ2-7; a weak D match, TRBD2 (6 bases). Germline loops: CDR1 MGHRA, CDR2 YSYEKL. V lost 4 bases and J 5 bases, leaving 18 bases between the germline ends. The CDR3 loop spans 15 amino acids. In DNA form, the CDR3 reads TGCGCCAGCAGCCTAGAAGCTGGGGGGACCCACGAGCAGTACTTC. Its translation is CASSLEAGGTHEQYF.